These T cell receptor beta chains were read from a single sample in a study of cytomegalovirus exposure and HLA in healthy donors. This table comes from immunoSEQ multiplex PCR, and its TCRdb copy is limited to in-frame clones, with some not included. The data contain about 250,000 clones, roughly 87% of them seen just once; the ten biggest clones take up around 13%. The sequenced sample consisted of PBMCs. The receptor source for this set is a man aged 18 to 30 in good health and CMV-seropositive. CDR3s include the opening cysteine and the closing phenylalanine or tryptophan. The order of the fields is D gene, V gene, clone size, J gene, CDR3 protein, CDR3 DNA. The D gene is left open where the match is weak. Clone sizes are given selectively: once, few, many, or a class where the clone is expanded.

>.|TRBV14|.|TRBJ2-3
CASSQDRIYWTDTQYF
TGTGCCAGCAGCCAAGATCGGATTTATTGGACAGATACGCAGTATTTT
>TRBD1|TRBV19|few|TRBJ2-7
CASSIVPGQGRYEQYF
TGTGCCAGTAGTATAGTCCCCGGACAGGGTCGTTACGAGCAGTACTTC
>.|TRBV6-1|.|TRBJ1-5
CASRATANQPQHF
TGTGCCAGCAGAGCGACAGCCAATCAGCCCCAGCATTTT
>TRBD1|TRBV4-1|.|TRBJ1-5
CASSQKDRGNQPQHF
TGCGCCAGCAGCCAGAAAGACAGGGGAAATCAGCCCCAGCATTTT
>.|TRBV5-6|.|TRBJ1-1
CASSLRVTEAFF
TGTGCCAGCAGCTTGCGGGTCACTGAAGCTTTCTTT
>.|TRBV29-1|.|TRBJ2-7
CSVEDTSYEQYF
TGCAGCGTTGAGGACACTTCCTACGAGCAGTACTTC
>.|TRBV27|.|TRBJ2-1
CASSLQIVNEQFF
TGTGCCAGCAGTTTGCAGATTGTCAATGAGCAGTTCTTC
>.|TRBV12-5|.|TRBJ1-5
CASGLEGGNQPQHF
TGTGCTAGTGGTTTGGAGGGTGGCAATCAGCCCCAGCATTTT
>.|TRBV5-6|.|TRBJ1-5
CASSLTGTNQPQHF
TGTGCCAGCAGCTTAACAGGCACCAATCAGCCCCAGCATTTT
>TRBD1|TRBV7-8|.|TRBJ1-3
CASSLAQGESIYF
TGTGCCAGCAGCTTAGCGCAGGGGGAATCCATATATTTT
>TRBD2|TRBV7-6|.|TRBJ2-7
CASSLGTSGNYEQYF
TGTGCCAGCAGCCTGGGGACTAGCGGGAACTACGAGCAGTACTTC
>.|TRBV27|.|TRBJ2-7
CASRSVVGSYEQYF
TGTGCCAGCAGGTCCGTAGTGGGATCCTACGAGCAGTACTTC
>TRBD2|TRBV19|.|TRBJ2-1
CASGRQNHEQFF
TGTGCCAGCGGGAGGCAAAACCATGAGCAGTTCTTC
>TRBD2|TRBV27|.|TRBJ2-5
CASRSGLAGRETQYF
TGTGCCAGCAGATCAGGACTAGCGGGAAGGGAGACCCAGTACTTC
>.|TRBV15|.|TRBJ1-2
CATSRRLPGFPGANYGYTF
TGTGCCACCAGCAGGAGACTCCCGGGCTTCCCGGGGGCTAACTATGGCTACACCTTC
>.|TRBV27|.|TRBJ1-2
CASSFSRANYGYTF
TGTGCCAGCAGTTTTTCCCGGGCTAACTATGGCTACACCTTC
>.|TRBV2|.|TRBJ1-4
CASRYSGKLFF
TGTGCCAGCAGATACTCGGGAAAACTGTTTTTT
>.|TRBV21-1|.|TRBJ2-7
CASSKLGKTSVTYEQYF
TGTGCCAGCAGCAAGCTGGGGAAGACTAGCGTCACCTACGAGCAGTACTTC
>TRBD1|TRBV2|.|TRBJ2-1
CASEGQGEDEQFF
TGTGCCAGCGAGGGACAGGGGGAAGATGAGCAGTTCTTC
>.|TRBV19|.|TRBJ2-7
CASSIKSMGSYEQYF
TGTGCCAGTAGTATAAAGAGCATGGGATCCTACGAGCAGTACTTC
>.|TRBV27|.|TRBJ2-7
CVSSLSPEGVNEQYF
TGTGTCAGCAGTTTATCTCCCGAGGGAGTAAACGAGCAGTACTTC
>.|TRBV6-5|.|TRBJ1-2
CASSYGRNYGYTF
TGTGCCAGCAGTTACGGGAGAAACTATGGCTACACCTTC
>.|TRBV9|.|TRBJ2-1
CASSATWGDEQFF
TGTGCCAGCAGCGCCACGTGGGGGGATGAGCAGTTCTTC
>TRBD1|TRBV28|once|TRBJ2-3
CAISQTGGRTDTQYF
TGTGCCATCTCACAGACAGGGGGCAGGACAGATACGCAGTATTTT
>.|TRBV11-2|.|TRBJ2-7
CASSLTQGAYEQYF
TGTGCCAGCAGCTTAACACAAGGGGCCTACGAGCAGTACTTC
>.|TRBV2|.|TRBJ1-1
CASSGGANTEAFF
TGTGCCAGCAGTGGGGGGGCCAACACTGAAGCTTTCTTT
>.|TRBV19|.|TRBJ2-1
CASSLSNEQFF
TGTGCCAGTAGTCTGAGCAATGAGCAGTTCTTC
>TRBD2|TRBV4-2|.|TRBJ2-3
CASSQQGRVGDTQYF
TGTGCCAGCAGCCAACAAGGGAGGGTTGGAGATACGCAGTATTTT
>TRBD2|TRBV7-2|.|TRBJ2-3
CASSGTSGSSDTQYF
TGTGCCAGCAGCGGGACTAGCGGGAGTTCAGATACGCAGTATTTT
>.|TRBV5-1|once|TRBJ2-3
CASSLGADTDTQYF
TGCGCCAGCAGCTTGGGGGCAGACACAGATACGCAGTATTTT
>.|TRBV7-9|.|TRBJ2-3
CASSRRFGGDTQYF
TGTGCCAGCAGCCGACGTTTTGGGGGAGATACGCAGTATTTT
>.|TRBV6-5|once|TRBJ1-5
CASSRGGNNQPQHF
TGTGCCAGCAGCCGGGGGGGCAACAATCAGCCCCAGCATTTT
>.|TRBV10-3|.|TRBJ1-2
CAINAGANYGYTF
TGTGCCATCAACGCGGGGGCCAACTATGGCTACACCTTC
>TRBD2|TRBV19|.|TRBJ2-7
CASSDGLAGDVYEQYF
TGTGCCAGTAGTGACGGACTAGCGGGAGACGTCTACGAGCAGTACTTC
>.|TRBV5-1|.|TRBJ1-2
CASSLAGMGFDYGYTF
TGCGCCAGCAGCTTGGCCGGAATGGGTTTTGACTATGGCTACACCTTC
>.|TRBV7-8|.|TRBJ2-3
CASSLVASASTDTQYF
TGTGCCAGCAGCTTAGTCGCTAGCGCGAGCACAGATACGCAGTATTTT
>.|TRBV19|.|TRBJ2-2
CASSRSGAGGELFF
TGTGCCAGTAGTCGTTCAGGGGCTGGCGGGGAGCTGTTTTTT